This TCR beta chain was sequenced for a study of T cell clonality in common variable immunodeficiency. The data were produced by immunoSEQ multiplex PCR, yet TCRdb's version contains in-frame clones alone and is incomplete. Listed for the sample are fewer than 50,000 clones, none seen a single time. General study points: The cause of increased CVID clonality remains unclear without subpopulation sequencing. CVID patient heterogeneity limited repertoire-clinical complication correlations.

V was pared by 6 bases and J by 5 bases, with 9 bases of the junction left unmatched. CDR1 and CDR2 (germline): KGHSH, LQKENI. The CDR3 extends over 14 amino acids. In this sample, this clone turned up many times. Its specificity is not known. The CDR3 is cut off 3 residues early in the read; its end comes from the germline J gene. The chain joins TRBV18 to TRBJ2-7; 8 bases map to TRBD1. The TCR originated in a person aged 18 to 70 in good health. Sequences were obtained from peripheral blood mononuclear cells. CDR3 in amino acids: CASSWTGLLDEQYF. Incomplete CDR3 DNA: TGTGCCAGCTCCTGGACAGGGCTTTTGGACGAG.